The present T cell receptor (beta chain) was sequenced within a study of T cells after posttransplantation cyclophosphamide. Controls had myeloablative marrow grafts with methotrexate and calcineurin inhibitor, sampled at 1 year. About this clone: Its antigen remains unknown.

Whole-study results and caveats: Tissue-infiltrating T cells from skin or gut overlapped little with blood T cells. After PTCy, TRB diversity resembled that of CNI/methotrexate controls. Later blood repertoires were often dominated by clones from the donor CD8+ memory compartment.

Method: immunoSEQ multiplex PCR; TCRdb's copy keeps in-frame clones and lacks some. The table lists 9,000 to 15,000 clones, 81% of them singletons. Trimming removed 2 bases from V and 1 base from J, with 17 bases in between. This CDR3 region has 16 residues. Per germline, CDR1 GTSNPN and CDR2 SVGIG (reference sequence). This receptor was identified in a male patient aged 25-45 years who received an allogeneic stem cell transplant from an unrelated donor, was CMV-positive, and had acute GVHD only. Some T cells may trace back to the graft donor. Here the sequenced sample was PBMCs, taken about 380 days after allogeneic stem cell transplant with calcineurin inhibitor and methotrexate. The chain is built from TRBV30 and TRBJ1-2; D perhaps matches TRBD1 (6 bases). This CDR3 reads CAWSLPTGHHNYGYTF. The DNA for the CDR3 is TGTGCCTGGAGTCTCCCAACGGGACACCATAACTATGGCTACACCTTC.